The rows below give T cell receptor beta chains drawn from one sample of a study of T-cell reconstitution after alpha-beta-depleted transplantation in children. TCRdb reprocessed the PCR reads with MiXCR, giving one entry per CDR3 protein. The repertoire holds approximately 500,000 distinct CDR3 sequences, with 25% to 30% as singletons. Material: PBMCs, obtained before TCRalphabeta/CD19-depleted stem cell transplant. Source of these receptors: a boy under two years old with Wiskott-Aldrich syndrome, due to receive a stem cell transplant. Both conserved end residues are part of each CDR3. D genes are given only for firm matches. Clone size is not always given. Where it is, it says once, few, many or a class for expanded clones.

>few|TRBJ2-1|TRBV7-6|.
TGTGCCAGCAGCCCTTCAGTCTGGTACAATGAGCAGTTCTTC
CASSPSVWYNEQFF
>many|TRBJ2-5|TRBV5-1|.
TGCGCCAGCAGCTTTACAGGATGGGAGACCCAGTACTTC
CASSFTGWETQYF
>few|TRBJ1-5|TRBV27|TRBD1
TGTGCCAGCAGGCCGGAAGGACAGGGATTAATGCGGGATCAGCCCCAGCATTTT
CASRPEGQGLMRDQPQHF
>few|TRBJ1-2|TRBV14|.
TGTGCCAGCAGCCAAGATCGTGGCTACACCTTC
CASSQDRGYTF
>few|TRBJ1-3|TRBV28|TRBD1
TGTGCCAGCAGCCAGGGGGGGCTTGGAAACACCATATATTTT
CASSQGGLGNTIYF
>.|TRBJ2-5|TRBV6-1|TRBD1
TGTGCCAGCAGGACCAACAGGGGGTCCGGGGAGACCCAGTACTTC
CASRTNRGSGETQYF
>few|TRBJ2-2|TRBV20-1|.
TGCAGTGCTAGGACCCCTAAGAGCACCGGGGAGCTGTTTTTT
CSARTPKSTGELFF
>few|TRBJ2-7|TRBV7-2|.
TGTGCCAGCAGCCAATCGGTGTACGAGCAGTACTTC
CASSQSVYEQYF
>.|TRBJ2-3|TRBV3-1|.
TGTGCCAGCAGCCGGATGGGTTCGTCAGATACGCAGTATTTT
CASSRMGSSDTQYF
>.|TRBJ2-4|TRBV10-2|TRBD2
TGCGCCAGCAGCGGATTTCCCAGGGGGACTAGCGAGACCCTAGCCAAAAACATTCAGTACTTC
CASSGFPRGTSETLAKNIQYF
>few|TRBJ1-5|TRBV5-5|.
TGTGCCAGCAGCTTGAGTTGGGATCTACTATATCAGCCCCAGCATTTT
CASSLSWDLLYQPQHF
>.|TRBJ2-7|TRBV5-1|TRBD1
TGCGCCAGCAGCCCAGGGACAGAAAGACTGTACGAGCAGTACTTC
CASSPGTERLYEQYF